These T cell receptor beta chains were read from a single sample in a study of blood T cell repertoires in COVID-19. The repertoire was sequenced with immunoSEQ multiplex PCR; TCRdb's copy has only in-frame clones and lacks some. The table has around 170,000 clones, 80% to 90% seen once; the top ten hold around 1.9%. The sample consisted of peripheral blood. The receptors derive from a man between 18 and 35 years old who had recovered from COVID-19. The CDR3 runs from the conserved cysteine through the conserved F or W. D genes are given only for firm matches. Not every row has a clone size; where given, it reads once, few, many or a size class.

length,V,D,size,J,CDR3,DNA
15,TRBV5-1,TRBD1,-,TRBJ1-4,CASSLEGTGVEKLFF,TGCGCCAGCAGCTTGGAGGGGACAGGGGTTGAAAAACTGTTTTTT
16,TRBV7-9,-,-,TRBJ1-4,CASSSTNEGVFEKLFF,TGTGCCAGCAGCTCAACAAATGAGGGGGTTTTTGAAAAACTGTTTTTT
16,TRBV6-6,TRBD2,once,TRBJ2-6,CATTRLAGSGANVLTF,TGTGCCACCACGCGGCTAGCGGGATCTGGGGCCAACGTCCTGACTTTC
15,TRBV28,TRBD1,-,TRBJ2-5,CASKPRDRALETQYF,TGTGCCAGCAAACCCCGGGACAGGGCGCTAGAGACCCAGTACTTC
18,TRBV19,TRBD2,-,TRBJ2-1,CASSINLAGGVSYNEQFF,TGTGCCAGTAGTATTAACCTAGCGGGAGGGGTATCCTACAATGAGCAGTTCTTC
15,TRBV2,TRBD2,few,TRBJ2-5,CASTAGVGVGETQYF,TGTGCCAGCACAGCGGGAGTTGGGGTCGGAGAGACCCAGTACTTC
12,TRBV10-3,TRBD1,-,TRBJ2-2,CASKDRPGELFF,TGTGCCAGTAAGGACAGGCCCGGGGAGCTGTTTTTT
12,TRBV7-9,-,few,TRBJ1-2,CASSLDRVGYTF,TGTGCCAGCAGCTTAGATCGCGTGGGCTACACCTTC
14,TRBV9,-,-,TRBJ2-1,CASSVDPGGNEQFF,TGTGCCAGCAGCGTAGATCCCGGCGGGAATGAGCAGTTCTTC
17,TRBV15,TRBD2,-,TRBJ2-4,CATSRVGTSGRERIQYF,TGTGCCACCAGCAGAGTCGGGACTAGCGGGAGGGAGCGAATTCAGTACTTC
12,TRBV29-1,TRBD1,once,TRBJ1-1,CSARTGVTEAFF,TGCAGCGCTAGGACAGGGGTGACTGAAGCTTTCTTT
14,TRBV5-1,TRBD2,-,TRBJ2-7,CASSNLAGSYEQYF,TGCGCCAGCAGCAACCTAGCGGGAAGCTACGAGCAGTACTTC
15,TRBV3-1/TRBV3-2,-,-,TRBJ1-5,CASSLTRVPNQPQHF,TGTGCCAGCAGCCTCACCCGGGTCCCCAATCAGCCCCAGCATTTT
12,TRBV18,-,-,TRBJ1-2,CASSPWAGGYTF,TGTGCCAGCTCACCGTGGGCAGGAGGCTACACCTTC
17,TRBV2,TRBD1,-,TRBJ1-5,CASSEAGRGLSNQPQHF,TGTGCCAGCAGTGAAGCCGGGAGGGGGCTAAGCAATCAGCCCCAGCATTTT
16,TRBV5-4,TRBD1,-,TRBJ2-1,CASSFSTGSFLNEQFF,TGTGCCAGCAGCTTTTCGACAGGGTCCTTTTTGAATGAGCAGTTCTTC
16,TRBV6-2/TRBV6-3,TRBD2,-,TRBJ2-3,CASSYGTSVRTDTQYF,TGTGCCAGCAGTTATGGGACTAGCGTACGCACAGATACGCAGTATTTT
13,TRBV2,-,-,TRBJ2-7,CASTSGGGHEQYF,TGTGCCAGCACTTCTGGGGGCGGCCACGAGCAGTACTTC
16,TRBV10-3,TRBD2,-,TRBJ2-1,CAINDGTSGSYNEQFF,TGTGCCATCAATGACGGGACTAGCGGCTCCTACAATGAGCAGTTCTTC
10,TRBV29-1,-,-,TRBJ2-5,CSVQDATQYF,TGCAGCGTTCAGGATGCGACCCAGTACTTC
14,TRBV3-1/TRBV3-2,TRBD1,-,TRBJ2-7,CASSQGTGSYEQYF,TGTGCCAGCAGCCAAGGGACAGGATCCTACGAGCAGTACTTC
14,TRBV19,-,-,TRBJ1-2,CASSGTPNNYGYTF,TGTGCCAGTAGTGGGACACCTAATAACTATGGCTACACCTTC
19,TRBV28,TRBD2,-,TRBJ2-4,CASSGLAGGPGVAKNIQYF,TGTGCCAGCAGTGGCCTAGCGGGAGGGCCAGGTGTGGCCAAAAACATTCAGTACTTC
13,TRBV28,TRBD1,-,TRBJ1-5,CASSPRGAQPQHF,TGTGCCAGCAGTCCCAGGGGGGCTCAGCCCCAGCATTTT
14,TRBV5-1,-,few,TRBJ2-7,CASSWGTIGYEQYF,TGCGCCAGCAGCTGGGGGACAATCGGCTACGAGCAGTACTTC
13,TRBV18,-,-,TRBJ1-4,CASTSGLNEKLFF,TGTGCCAGCACATCAGGTTTAAATGAAAAACTGTTTTTT
14,TRBV30,TRBD2,-,TRBJ2-1,CAWSRLAGGGEQFF,TGTGCCTGGAGTCGGCTAGCGGGAGGGGGTGAGCAGTTCTTC
16,TRBV7-2,-,-,TRBJ1-6,CASSRREGVGNSPLHF,TGTGCCAGCAGCCGGAGGGAGGGCGTTGGTAATTCACCCCTCCACTTT
15,TRBV10-3,TRBD2,-,TRBJ2-2,CAISGTSGNTGELFF,TGTGCCATCAGCGGGACTAGCGGGAACACCGGGGAGCTGTTTTTT
15,TRBV6-6,TRBD1,-,TRBJ1-5,CASSYATGRNQPQHF,TGTGCCAGCAGTTACGCGACAGGGAGGAATCAGCCCCAGCATTTT
15,TRBV7-6,TRBD2,-,TRBJ2-1,CASSLGRGSYNEQFF,TGTGCCAGCAGCTTAGGGCGGGGGTCCTACAATGAGCAGTTCTTC
13,TRBV11-3,-,-,TRBJ2-1,CASSSPRDTEQFF,TGTGCCAGCAGCTCACCCCGGGACACTGAGCAGTTCTTC
14,TRBV5-5,-,-,TRBJ1-6,CASILSPGESPLHF,TGTGCCAGCATTCTCTCCCCGGGGGAATCACCCCTCCACTTT
14,TRBV25-1,-,-,TRBJ2-7,CASAPRGGAYEQYF,TGTGCCAGCGCACCTCGAGGGGGGGCTTACGAGCAGTACTTC
12,TRBV7-2,-,-,TRBJ2-1,CASSLVENEQFF,TGTGCCAGCAGCCTAGTAGAGAATGAGCAGTTCTTC